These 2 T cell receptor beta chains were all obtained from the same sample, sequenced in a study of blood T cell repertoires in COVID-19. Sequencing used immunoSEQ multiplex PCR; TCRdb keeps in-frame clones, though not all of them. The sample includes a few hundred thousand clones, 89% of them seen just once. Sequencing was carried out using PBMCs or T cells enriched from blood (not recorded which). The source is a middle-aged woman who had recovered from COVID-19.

In DNA form, the CDR3 reads TGTGCCAGCAGCTTAAGGGGGCCGTCTAATTCACCCCTCCACTTT. It is translated as CASSLRGPSNSPLHF. The chain has TRBV7-6 and TRBJ1-6, with TRBD1 matching over 7 bases. CDR1 and CDR2 (germline): SGHVS, FNYEAQ. The V and J ends lost 2 bases and 6 bases, in that order; junction bases with no gene match: 4. The CDR3 extends over 15 amino acids.

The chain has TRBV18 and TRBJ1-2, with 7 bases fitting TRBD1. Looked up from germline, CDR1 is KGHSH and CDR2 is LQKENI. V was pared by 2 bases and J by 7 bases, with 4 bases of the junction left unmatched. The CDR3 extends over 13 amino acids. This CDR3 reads CASSPEGARGYTF. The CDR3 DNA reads TGTGCCAGCTCACCAGAGGGGGCGCGTGGCTACACCTTC.